This TCR beta chain is from a study of blood T cells in healthy people across ages. General observations from the study: The unsorted PBMCs prevented any conclusive comparison of naive versus antigen-experienced cells.

A second PCR of about 7 to 12 cycles used a sample-barcoded 5' primer and a J-beta primer mix. Each cDNA molecule was tagged by a template-switch adaptor with 12 random nucleotides. TCRdb processed the 5' RACE reads anew with MiXCR; each CDR3 protein has one entry. The data contain 750,000 to 950,000 distinct CDR3 sequences, 53% of them singletons. Germline CDR1 SNHLY, CDR2 FYNNEI. This CDR3 has 16 residues. With respect to this clonotype: Its antigen is not identified.

The V and J genes are TRBV2 and TRBJ2-5; 8 bases align to TRBD2. The better agreement between TRBJ2-7 and the DNA end casts doubt on the J call. The sample taken for sequencing was blood. The receptor comes from a man at least 80 years old in good health. As DNA, the CDR3 is TGTGCCAGCAGTGTGTTGGCGGGAGGTAACAGCGGCGAGCAGTACTTC. Its protein product is CASSVLAGGNSGEQYF.